This T cell receptor (beta chain) originates from a study of cytomegalovirus exposure and HLA in healthy donors. As for the study in general: The 100 million to 140 million unique TCR beta sequences, from about 179 million T cells, were found by an earlier analysis. Overall study results and limits: Some TCR beta chains (roughly 160 of them) were listed as cytomegalovirus-associated.

The PCR ran on 60 Vbeta and 13 Jbeta primers. The data were produced by immunoSEQ multiplex PCR, yet TCRdb's version contains in-frame clones alone and is incomplete. Its table records almost 40,000 clones. Details on this clone: What it binds is not known.

Among the donors, all were healthy bone marrow donors. Sequencing was performed on PBMCs. This TCR was sampled from a woman aged 25-40 years in good health and CMV-seropositive.

Written as DNA, the CDR3 is TGCGCCAGCAGCCGCGGACAGGGACTCACTGAAGCTTTCTTT. Translation: CASSRGQGLTEAFF. The chain carries TRBV4-1 and TRBJ1-1; 8 nucleotides line up with TRBD1. Trimming at V came to 4 bases and at J to 4 bases, leaving 5 bases not matched to a gene. Germline CDR1 is MGHRA and CDR2 is YSYEKL. This CDR3 contains 14 residues.